This is a list of T cell receptor beta chains from one sample in a study of blood T cell repertoires in COVID-19. The data were produced by immunoSEQ multiplex PCR, yet TCRdb's version contains in-frame clones alone and is incomplete. Among approximately 200,000 clones listed, roughly 86% were seen once. The sequenced sample was PBMCs or T cells enriched from blood (not recorded which). These receptors came from a woman aged 25 to 45 who had recovered from COVID-19. Both conserved end residues are part of each CDR3. The order of the fields is D gene, J gene, V gene, clone size, CDR3 protein, CDR3 DNA. A D gene is named only where the DNA matches it firmly. Only part of the rows carry a size: once, few, many, or a class if the clone is expanded.

TRBD2,TRBJ2-3,TRBV4-1,NA,CASSQDPGLGGEEQYF,TGCGCCAGCAGCCAAGATCCGGGACTAGGTGGAGAGGAGCAGTATTTT
NA,TRBJ1-5,TRBV6-5,NA,CASSPQTGNQPQHF,TGTGCCAGCAGTCCTCAGACAGGCAATCAGCCCCAGCATTTT
NA,TRBJ1-2,TRBV28,NA,CASSLVAYGYTF,TGTGCCAGCAGTTTAGTGGCCTATGGCTACACCTTC
NA,TRBJ1-5,TRBV28,NA,CASSPTDSNQPQHF,TGTGCCAGCAGTCCGACAGACTCCAATCAGCCCCAGCATTTT
NA,TRBJ2-2,TRBV18,few,CASSPVEGVNTGELFF,TGTGCCAGCTCACCGGTTGAGGGAGTTAACACCGGGGAGCTGTTTTTT
NA,TRBJ1-6,TRBV14,NA,CARRFSPLHF,TGTGCCAGGAGATTTTCACCCCTCCACTTT
TRBD1,TRBJ1-4,TRBV18,NA,CASSPDRAEKLFF,TGTGCCAGCTCACCGGACAGGGCTGAAAAACTGTTTTTT
TRBD2,TRBJ2-5,TRBV30,NA,CAWSFPGLRGETQYF,TGTGCCTGGAGTTTTCCGGGACTAAGGGGAGAGACCCAGTACTTC
TRBD2,TRBJ2-1,TRBV27,NA,CASSLSSGTNNEQFF,TGTGCCAGCAGTTTATCGAGTGGGACTAACAATGAGCAGTTCTTC
TRBD1,TRBJ1-6,TRBV4-1,NA,CASSRAGGGSNSPLHF,TGCGCCAGCAGCCGGGCAGGGGGCGGAAGTAATTCACCCCTCCACTTT